This TCR beta chain is from a study of early T cells in non-severe SARS-CoV-2 infection (TCRdb year 2021). Background for the entire study: Because TCR sequencing relied on bulk RNA taken from unsorted whole blood, pairing of alpha and beta chains was not possible.

The study was a case-control design nested within a healthcare worker cohort in London, UK, with weekly nasopharyngeal swab PCR tests and blood sampling. Healthcare workers were recruited between 23 and 31 March 2020, during the week of the UK lockdown, and were followed weekly for up to roughly 15 weeks. Library preparation employed 5' RACE. The sequencer was a NextSeq 500. To correct for sequencing error and PCR bias, the TCR library protocol tagged individual cDNA molecules with unique molecular identifiers. Both TCR alpha and beta chains were sequenced, and tight co-correlation was observed between alpha and beta sequence abundances in each sample. The authors' analysis ran thus. Decombinator V4 was used to annotate TCR sequences for V gene, J gene and CDR3. Expanded TCRs were defined as changing significantly between any two time points under a Poisson model with p below 0.0001. Abundances of TCRs were expressed as counts per million after normalisation to the total number of TCRs sequenced in each sample. VDJdb, accessed 1 November 2021, was searched for CMV, EBV and SARS-CoV-2 annotated TCRs, excluding TCRs annotated for multiple antigens. The public reads were run again by TCRdb, first through fastp at Q25 and then through MiXCR, and only productive beta chains were kept. Identical CDR3 proteins give one entry, which carries the most common genes and DNA. The V and J calls, along with clone size, are taken from TCRdb and not from the paper's own processing. The sample table contains 25,000 to 35,000 distinct CDR3 sequences; only one count was recorded for 5.5% to 8% of them. The ten largest account for just over 4% of the sample.

Summary of the overall study and its limitations: VDJdb matching was skewed toward anti-spike CD8 responses, so virus-specific expansions were likely underestimated and private and CD4 specificities were missed.

Concerning this clonotype itself: Its antigen target is currently unknown. One base away there is no much larger clone; base qualities are not given.

The source is an adult who was a healthcare worker with PCR-confirmed SARS-CoV-2 infection or an uninfected control (not recorded which). Material for sequencing was whole blood.

The CDR3 region has the sequence CASSEDGTSPYNEQFF. The DNA reads as follows: TGTGCCAGCAGTGAGGATGGGACTTCACCTTACAATGAGCAGTTCTTC. The V and J genes are TRBV25-1 and TRBJ2-1, and perhaps TRBD2 as D gene, on 6 matching bases. The CDR3, cysteine through phenylalanine, is 16 amino acids long. Here the CDR3 DNA is all that survives: 48 bases in frame from base 1. V is pared back by 3 bases and J by 4 bases, with 16 bases lying between the germline termini. The germline V gene yields MGHDK for CDR1 and SYGVNS for CDR2.